What follows is one TCR beta chain and its context. No antigen is known for it. This CDR3 comprises 15 residues. The V and J ends lost 2 bases and 3 bases respectively, with 17 bases between them. Per the germline V gene, CDR1 is GTSNPN and CDR2 is SVGIG (reference sequence). This sample was included in a study of CD8+ T cells in alopecia areata. Turning to the study itself: Treated patients were dosed with oral tofacitinib, taking 5 to 10 mg twice daily. Findings and caveats of the study: The treated group had a single nonresponder, limiting CD8+ expansion-response conclusions. Expanded CD8+ clones among the top 100, as well as scalp clonality, were significantly decreased by tofacitinib.

The authors extracted RNA and reverse transcribed it into cDNA as the sequencing template. Some clones are missing from TCRdb's copy, which holds only in-frame ones; the method was immunoSEQ multiplex PCR. The sample yields roughly 180,000 clones, 50% to 60% seen once. The treatment denotes: oral pan-JAK inhibitor, 5-10 mg twice daily. This chain joins TRBV30 and TRBJ2-7; a possible D gene is TRBD1 (5 bases). The source of this sequence is a human donor with alopecia areata. Source: CD4+ T cells sorted from blood, taken at week 4, from a patient treated with tofacitinib. CDR3 sequence: CAWSLEDGAIYEQYF. CDR3 in DNA: TGTGCCTGGAGTCTCGAGGATGGGGCGATCTACGAGCAGTACTTC.